A selection of T cell receptor beta chains follows, all from one sample in a study of T-cell reconstitution after alpha-beta-depleted transplantation in children. TCRdb re-called the PCR reads through MiXCR, storing one row per CDR3 protein. This table has about 610,000 distinct CDR3 sequences, roughly a tenth appearing once. Source: PBMCs from the stem cell graft donor, taken from the stem cell graft. All receptors derive from a human donor who donated a stem cell graft to a child with acute myeloid leukemia. Both conserved end residues are part of each CDR3. The D gene is left open where the match is weak. A clone size is listed for some rows: how often the clone was seen (once, few, many), or a class if it is expanded.

abundance	v_gene	len	d_gene	j_gene	CDR3nt	CDR3aa
many	TRBV9	15	NA	TRBJ2-1	TGTGCCAGCAGCGTAGTCAGAGGCAACTACAATGAGCAGTTCTTC	CASSVVRGNYNEQFF
NA	TRBV11-2	15	TRBD1	TRBJ1-5	TGTGCCAGCAGTATTTCACAGGGGGCGGGTCAGCCCCAGCATTTT	CASSISQGAGQPQHF
few	TRBV5-1	15	NA	TRBJ2-7	TGCGCCAGCAGCTTGACCCGGACGGTTTCCTACGAGCAGTACTTC	CASSLTRTVSYEQYF
NA	TRBV2	15	TRBD2	TRBJ2-1	TGTGCCAGCAGTGAGGGGGGACTAGTAGGCAATGAGCAGTTCTTC	CASSEGGLVGNEQFF
NA	TRBV7-8	16	TRBD2	TRBJ2-3	TGTGCCAGCAGCTCTTACGGACTAGCGGGATCGGATACGCAGTATTTT	CASSSYGLAGSDTQYF
few	TRBV5-1	14	NA	TRBJ1-1	TGCGCCAGCAGCTTGGATTTAGGGGGGGGAGAAGCTTTCTTT	CASSLDLGGGEAFF
many	TRBV6-5	16	NA	TRBJ2-2	TGTGCCAGCAGTTACATTGTTTTCGGGAACACCGGGGAGCTGTTTTTT	CASSYIVFGNTGELFF
few	TRBV29-1	14	NA	TRBJ2-7	TGCAGCGTGGCCGGACAGCCGAGCTCCTACGAGCAGTACTTC	CSVAGQPSSYEQYF
many	TRBV6-2/TRBV6-3	13	NA	TRBJ2-1	TGTGCCAGCAGTCCGGAGGGCTACAATGAGCAGTTCTTC	CASSPEGYNEQFF
NA	TRBV12-3/TRBV12-4	15	TRBD1	TRBJ2-1	TGTGCCAGCAGCCAGACAGGGGGACCGTACAATGAGCAGTTCTTC	CASSQTGGPYNEQFF
few	TRBV18	14	TRBD1	TRBJ1-1	TGTGCCAGCTCATCACCGGGACAGGTATTTGAAGCTTTCTTT	CASSSPGQVFEAFF
few	TRBV5-1	15	NA	TRBJ1-5	TGCGCCAGCAGCCCCGATGGAGCTAGTAATCAGCCCCAGCATTTT	CASSPDGASNQPQHF
NA	TRBV24-1	15	NA	TRBJ1-6	TGTGCCACCAGTGCCGGGGGCCTGGGTAATTCACCCCTCCACTTT	CATSAGGLGNSPLHF
many	TRBV7-2	14	NA	TRBJ2-1	TGTGCCAGCAGCTTAAGCTGGAGTTGGTATGAGCAGTTCTTC	CASSLSWSWYEQFF
once	TRBV28	17	TRBD1	TRBJ1-3	TGTGCCAGCAGTCCTAGTGGCAGGGGGCTCTCTGGAAACACCATATATTTT	CASSPSGRGLSGNTIYF
NA	TRBV9	14	TRBD1	TRBJ1-1	TGTGCCAGCAGCCTGGGGACAGAGAGAACTGAAGCTTTCTTT	CASSLGTERTEAFF
NA	TRBV4-3	15	NA	TRBJ2-7	TGCGCCAGCAGCCAAGCCACCGGCGGTTGGTACGAGCAGTACTTC	CASSQATGGWYEQYF
few	TRBV6-2/TRBV6-3	12	NA	TRBJ1-5	TGTGCCAGTACCCCGGGTAATCAGCCCCAGCATTTT	CASTPGNQPQHF
few	TRBV7-3	14	NA	TRBJ2-1	TGTGCCAGCAGCTTAACCAGGGTAGTGGATGAGCAGTTCTTC	CASSLTRVVDEQFF
NA	TRBV11-2	13	NA	TRBJ1-2	TGTGCCAGCAGCTTCGACCGACAGTATGGCTACACCTTC	CASSFDRQYGYTF
medium-sized	TRBV7-9	19	NA	TRBJ2-5	TGTGCCAGCAGCTTAGTTCCCGGTATAGGGGGGAGAGTCGAAGAGACCCAGTACTTC	CASSLVPGIGGRVEETQYF
large	TRBV20-1	15	NA	TRBJ1-2	TGCAGTGCTAGAGATCTAGGGGGGATAAACTATGGCTACACCTTC	CSARDLGGINYGYTF
many	TRBV29-1	13	TRBD2	TRBJ2-3	TGCAGCGCAAGCGGCGGGAGCGCAGATACGCAGTATTTT	CSASGGSADTQYF
few	TRBV7-2	15	NA	TRBJ2-7	TGTGCCAGCAGTACACCAGGGGGCGGGGGATACGAGCAGTACTTC	CASSTPGGGGYEQYF
NA	TRBV7-9	12	NA	TRBJ2-3	TGTGCCAGCACCTTGGTAGCAGATACGCAGTATTTT	CASTLVADTQYF
few	TRBV20-1	15	TRBD2	TRBJ2-7	TGCAGTGCTCTAGGAATTAGCGGGAGCTCCTACGAGCAGTACTTC	CSALGISGSSYEQYF
NA	TRBV24-1	17	TRBD2	TRBJ2-1	TGTGCCACCAGTGGGCTGACTAGCGGGGGATCAAACAATGAGCAGTTCTTC	CATSGLTSGGSNNEQFF
many	TRBV30	13	NA	TRBJ2-7	TGTGCCTGGACTATGGTAGTAACTGAAGAGCAGTACTTC	CAWTMVVTEEQYF
many	TRBV5-1	15	TRBD2	TRBJ2-2	TGCGCCAGCAGCACCCCGGGGGGAGACACCGGGGAGCTGTTTTTT	CASSTPGGDTGELFF
NA	TRBV28	14	TRBD2	TRBJ2-7	TGTGCCACCAACCCCGGACTAGCGGGAGGGTTTCAGTACTTC	CATNPGLAGGFQYF
few	TRBV6-5	19	TRBD2	TRBJ2-5	TGTGCCAGCAGTTACTCGAGAGAAGCGGGAGCCACGTACCAAGAGACCCAGTACTTC	CASSYSREAGATYQETQYF
few	TRBV6-2/TRBV6-3	15	TRBD2	TRBJ2-1	TGTGCCAGCAGAAGGACTAGCGGGAGTTTCGATGAGCAGTTCTTC	CASRRTSGSFDEQFF
many	TRBV29-1	14	TRBD1	TRBJ1-5	TGCAGCGTTCCTTTCGGACAGGGCAATCAGCCCCAGCATTTT	CSVPFGQGNQPQHF
few	TRBV29-1	13	TRBD2	TRBJ2-5	TGCAGCGTTGCGTCTAGCGGGAAAGAGACCCAGTACTTC	CSVASSGKETQYF
many	TRBV6-1	14	TRBD2	TRBJ2-2	TGTGCCAGCCCGTCTAGCGGTAACACCGGGGAGCTGTTTTTT	CASPSSGNTGELFF
few	TRBV13	15	NA	TRBJ2-7	TGTGCCAGCAGCACACGGGACGGTGGGTCCTACGAGCAGTACTTC	CASSTRDGGSYEQYF
few	TRBV29-1	12	NA	TRBJ1-4	TGCAGCGTTGCGGCCAGGGACGAAAAACTGTTTTTT	CSVAARDEKLFF
NA	TRBV6-2/TRBV6-3	16	NA	TRBJ2-7	TGTGCCAGCAACCCCCCCCAGGGTAGCGGCTCCTACGAGCAGTACTTC	CASNPPQGSGSYEQYF
many	TRBV29-1	13	NA	TRBJ2-1	TGCAGCGTTGAGTGGCAGCAGTACAATGAGCAGTTCTTC	CSVEWQQYNEQFF
many	TRBV7-7	15	NA	TRBJ2-3	TGTGCTAGCAGCCCTCCTGGGCTCCTCACAGATACGCAGTATTTT	CASSPPGLLTDTQYF
NA	TRBV20-1	15	TRBD1	TRBJ2-5	TGCAGTGCTAGAAACCGACAGGGGGCTCGGGAGACCCAGTACTTC	CSARNRQGARETQYF
NA	TRBV20-1	13	TRBD1	TRBJ2-7	TGCAGTGCTAGAGGCGACAGGGCCGTCGAGCAGTACTTC	CSARGDRAVEQYF
many	TRBV27	15	TRBD1	TRBJ1-1	TGTGCCAGCTACCGGGACAGGGGGCGTCGGACTGAAGCTTTCTTT	CASYRDRGRRTEAFF
many	TRBV4-3	16	NA	TRBJ2-1	TGCGCCAGCAGCCAAGGGGTTAGCGGCTCCTACAATGAGCAGTTCTTC	CASSQGVSGSYNEQFF
NA	TRBV9	15	TRBD1	TRBJ2-6	TGTGCCAGCAGCCCCCCGGACAGGGGGCCGAGCGTCCTGACTTTC	CASSPPDRGPSVLTF
NA	TRBV7-2	17	NA	TRBJ2-7	TGTGCCAGCAGCTTAGGGGGGGGCGGGACCCTTTTCTACGAGCAGTACTTC	CASSLGGGGTLFYEQYF